Reported below is one TCR beta chain. What it recognizes is unknown. The library came from three nested PCR rounds adapted from ARM-PCR protocols. TCRdb analysed the multiplex PCR reads with MiXCR anew, one entry per CDR3 protein. The table lists 81,000 or so distinct CDR3 sequences, 80% to 90% of them singletons, with about 54% in the top ten. The data belong to a study of tumor and adjacent non-tumor tissue in lung cancer. Whole-study context: There were some 11 adenocarcinoma, 2 squamous cell carcinoma and 1 small cell lung cancer cases. Stage I to III disease affected ten to eleven men and roughly 5 women aged about 30 to 85.

RNA was extracted from bulk tissue without any cell sorting. More than 3 cm separated this lung sample from the edge of the tumor. Study results and caveats: In normal lung, the top 100 clones were significantly more dominant than in tumor. Tumor TCR diversity, when higher, was linked to shorter survival.

The source material was distant non-tumor lung tissue. This TCR was sampled from a man aged 60 to 69 with non-small cell lung cancer.

Here the CDR3 DNA reads TGTGCCAGTAGTCCCTTAGCGGGGGGGTCGGAGACCCAGTACTTC. It translates to CASSPLAGGSETQYF. The chain joins TRBV19 to TRBJ2-5; 11 positions match TRBD2. V dropped 5 bases and J dropped 5; count of bases not matched to a gene: 7. CDR3 length: 15 residues. Germline CDR1 is LNHDA and CDR2 is SQIVND (reference sequence).